This T cell receptor beta chain was retrieved from a study of shared clonotypes between healthy human individuals. The CDR3 is 13 amino acids. With 2 bases removed from V and 4 bases from J, the gap between germline ends came to 9 bases. Germline-derived CDR1 and CDR2 are SGHRS and YFSETQ. The assay was immunoSEQ multiplex PCR, and TCRdb's table has in-frame clones only and misses some. The table has over 400,000 clones, about 84% seen once; the top ten hold approximately 12%. Sequencing used PBMCs. The V gene is TRBV5-1, the J gene TRBJ1-2; D might be TRBD1 (6 bases). The sequence derives from a woman between 40 and 55 years old in good health. Some clones in this sample may be carry-over from other donors' samples. The CDR3 is CASSFGGGYGYTF. The CDR3 DNA reads as TGCGCCAGCAGCTTCGGGGGCGGCTATGGCTACACCTTC.